This record concerns one T cell receptor (beta chain) sequence. This clonotype was detected a few times. The antigen this receptor binds is unknown. The input lacks base qualities; no much larger clone sits a single base away. Genomic DNA was extracted from bulk tumor tissue and used as the TCR template, and approximately 600 ng gDNA was amplified per sample. Multiple biopsies per primary tumor were taken during surgery, spaced as far apart as possible within the tumor mass. The study cohort was described as untreated and was composed of newly diagnosed NSCLC cases undergoing curative surgery. Donors were approximately 15 newly diagnosed non-small cell lung cancer patients undergoing surgery with curative intent. A couple of independent pathologists examined the resected tumor masses. Only high-quality DNA and RNA samples were carried forward to sequencing. The germline V and J ends show losses of 8 bases and 7 bases respectively, and no gene match explains 10 bases of the junction. CDR1 and CDR2 are drawn from the germline V gene: SGHTA, FQGTGA. The CDR3, cysteine through phenylalanine, is 16 amino acids long. The only DNA kept is the CDR3, 48 bases in frame from the first base.

These data originate in a study of immune heterogeneity within non-small cell lung tumors (dated by TCRdb to between 2017 and 2018). Describing the broader study: Histology comprised a handful of squamous cell carcinomas, nine to ten non-squamous carcinomas and 1 tumor not otherwise specified. To examine intratumoral immune heterogeneity, the study used whole-exome sequencing, RNA-seq and TCR beta repertoire sequencing on multiple spatially distinct regions of each NSCLC tumor. TCR repertoires were analyzed from 55 to 70 tumor loci of roughly 14 patients, whereas transcriptome data were available for only approximately 47 loci from 12 to 13 patients. Neoantigen binding to each patient's HLA alleles was predicted with netMHCpan-3.0 for mutant peptides of 8 to 11 amino acids.

The TCR beta CDR3 region was amplified with a multiplex PCR system, in which a first round of roughly 10 cycles was run using 32 V-gene forward and 13 J-gene reverse primers. A QIAGEN Multiplex PCR Kit was used for first-round PCR, and the primer sequences were filed in Chinese patent CN105087789A. In a second PCR round, Illumina universal primers were added with the Phusion High-Fidelity PCR Kit. The TCR libraries underwent paired-end sequencing with a read length of 151 bp on the Illumina HiSeq X Ten platform. Per the source publication's procedure: Reads lacking multiplex PCR primers were removed with Cutadapt, read pairs were merged with PEAR, and CDR3 regions were called with MiXCR default settings. Shannon entropy measured repertoire diversity, and clonality was calculated as one minus the Shannon entropy divided by the ln of the count of productive unique sequences. A clonotype counted as a dominant or high-frequency T-cell clone when its frequency was 0.5% or higher. TCRdb handled the public reads itself, with Q25 trimming in fastp and clone calling in MiXCR, and kept productive beta chains. Records with the same CDR3 protein are collapsed into one entry carrying the most frequent genes and DNA. TCRdb, not the original authors, processed these V and J calls. For this sample the table gives roughly 14,000 distinct CDR3 sequences, of which about 30% were detected only once. The ten largest clones capture less than 4.5% of the sample.

Summary of the overall study and its limitations: Within a patient, identical dominant CDR3B clonotypes were found to recur across loci, yet unique high-frequency clones were also harbored in different tumor locations. Local T-cell repertoire clonality showed a statistically significant but moderate positive correlation with local tumor mutational burden (R around 0.35). For the most part, high-frequency TCR beta clonotypes differed from one individual patient to another.

The source of this sequence is a man aged 35 to 55 with non-small cell lung cancer. Sequencing was performed on lung tumor tissue. The rearranged chain carries TRBV7-3 and TRBJ2-2; TRBD2 lines up with 13 middle nucleotides. The CDR3 protein: CASGPSGLAGRGELFF. The nucleotide sequence is TGTGCCAGCGGACCATCGGGACTAGCGGGGCGCGGGGAGCTGTTTTTT.